This T cell receptor (beta chain) was sequenced during a study of T cell changes during pregnancy in multiple sclerosis. Sequencing used immunoSEQ multiplex PCR; TCRdb keeps in-frame clones, though not all of them. This table holds some 60,000 clones, just over 90% found once. Sample: CD4+ T cells from peripheral blood mononuclear cells, taken before pregnancy. The TCR originated in a female donor with multiple sclerosis, enrolled in a pregnancy study.

CDR3 coding DNA: TGTGCCAGCAACCGAGCGGGAGGGGGTTACGAGCAGTACTTC. Translating it yields CASNRAGGGYEQYF. The chain couples TRBV28 to TRBJ2-7; 10 positions agree with TRBD2. From germline, CDR1 is MDHEN and CDR2 SYDVKM. This CDR3 region has 14 residues. The junction had 7 bases not matched to a gene; V was cut back by 7 bases and J by 4 bases.